The subject of this entry is one T cell receptor beta chain. Its antigen is still unknown. Noted treatment: some 20 received Ad26.COV2.S at low or high dose, single or two shots; roughly 5 received placebo; per-sample allocation not given. Day 63 following the first vaccine or placebo injection was when the samples were taken. Measured with immunoSEQ multiplex PCR; TCRdb has only the in-frame clones, and not every one. The table records 350,000 to 500,000 clones, around 91% of them present only once. The CDR3 runs to 15 residues. Germline CDR1 SGHAT, CDR2 FQNNGV. With V trimmed by 5 bases and J by 4 bases, 10 bases remained unmatched. The data were taken from a study of Ad26.COV2.S vaccination and SARS-CoV-2 variants. Study observations and caveats: Vaccinated and placebo-treated recipients had similar non-spike TCR breadth. Analyses that measured TCR breadth and depth may have underestimated total T cell responses.

The source of this sequence is a person between 18 and 60 years old who received the Ad26.COV2.S COVID-19 vaccine or a placebo. This specimen consisted of peripheral blood, obtained in a trial of Ad26.COV2.S vaccine versus placebo. The chain combines TRBV11-2 with TRBJ2-7; TRBD2 agrees at 8 bases. In nucleotides, the CDR3 is TGTGCCAGCAGCCCCCTTGATAGCGGGATATACGAGCAGTACTTC. Protein: CASSPLDSGIYEQYF.